This T cell receptor (beta chain) was recovered during a study of T cell changes during pregnancy in multiple sclerosis. Method: immunoSEQ multiplex PCR; TCRdb's copy keeps in-frame clones and lacks some. The sample lists about 62,000 clones; around 89% were seen once. The V gene end was trimmed by 2 bases and the J gene end by 2 bases; junction bases not matched to a gene: 3. The germline gives CDR1 SGHRS, CDR2 YFSETQ. This CDR3 spans 14 amino acids. This TCR was recovered from a female donor with multiple sclerosis, enrolled in a pregnancy study. The V and J genes are TRBV5-1 and TRBJ1-1; 7 bases agree with TRBD1. The input for sequencing was peripheral blood, taken in the first trimester of pregnancy. CDR3 sequence (DNA): TGCGCCAGCAGCTTTCAGGGGGAAAACACTGAAGCTTTCTTT. This translates into CASSFQGENTEAFF.